Presented here are 13 T cell receptor beta chains from one specimen sequenced in a study of CD8 T cells in ankylosing spondylitis. In TCRdb, the 5' RACE reads were re-called with MiXCR into one record per CDR3 protein. The sample consists of approximately 260,000 distinct CDR3 sequences, approximately 9% of them appearing once. Sequences were obtained from blood, either unsorted or a sorted T cell fraction (not recorded which). These receptors were obtained from a male donor with ankylosing spondylitis or in good health (not recorded which).

Many counts were recorded for this clonotype. The chain combines TRBV7-2 with TRBJ1-5; D is possibly TRBD1 (5 bases). Trimming pared 1 base from V and 3 bases from J, leaving 10 bases between. CDR1 and CDR2 from the germline V gene are SGHTA and FQGNSA. CDR3 length: 15 residues. CDR3 sequence reads: CASSLGRGYNQPQHF. For the CDR3, the DNA is TGTGCCAGCAGCTTAGGACGGGGGTACAATCAGCCCCAGCATTTT.

Ten or more counts support this clonotype. CDR3: CASSYDRSGYTF. As DNA, the CDR3 is TGCGCCAGCAGCTACGACAGGTCTGGCTACACCTTC. The gene calls are TRBV5-1 and TRBJ1-2; a weak D match, TRBD1 (6 bases). Germline CDR1 is SGHRS and CDR2 is YFSETQ. CDR3 length: 12 residues. The V gene lost 3 bases and the J gene lost 7 bases, with 10 bases spanning the gap.

Many counts were recorded for this clonotype. The chain joins TRBV12-3 or TRBV12-4 to TRBJ1-3; no firm D call. V was clipped by 3 bases and J by 8 bases, with 17 bases between them. The CDR3 spans 15 residues. The DNA for the CDR3 is TGTGCCAGCAGTTTCGCGGAGCCTGAGGGTGACACCATATATTTT. Its protein is CASSFAEPEGDTIYF.

This clonotype has at least ten counts. The chain recombines TRBV20-1 with TRBJ1-1; D unclear. The V gene's germline CDR1 is DFQATT and CDR2 SNEGSKA (reference sequence). Trimming cost V 3 bases and J 12 bases, with 23 bases left between them. The CDR3 runs 14 residues. The CDR3 DNA follows: TGCAGTGCTAGGGTGAATCTCGGGCCGTCAACAACTTTCTTT. Translating gives CSARVNLGPSTTFF.

Many counts were recorded for this clonotype. This chain connects TRBV12-3 or TRBV12-4 to TRBJ1-5; a possible D gene is TRBD1 (5 bases). There are 15 residues in the CDR3. The ends were cut back, 6 bases at V and 5 bases at J, with 17 bases in the middle. The CDR3 loop is CASRPREPQDQPQHF. Written as DNA, the CDR3 is TGTGCCAGCAGACCCAGGGAGCCCCAAGATCAGCCCCAGCATTTT.

In this sample, this clonotype turned up many times. The V and J genes are TRBV15 and TRBJ2-3; 12 bases line up with TRBD2. There are 19 residues in the CDR3. V dropped 0 bases and J dropped 5; count of bases not matched to a gene: 12. Germline values: CDR1 LNHNV, CDR2 YYDKDF (reference sequence). CDR3 protein: CATSRDTDGLAGPEDTQYF. The DNA of the CDR3 is TGTGCCACCAGCAGAGATACTGATGGACTAGCGGGACCCGAAGATACGCAGTATTTT.

V gene TRBV18 combines with J gene TRBJ2-5; D is ambiguous. Germline CDR1 and CDR2: KGHSH and LQKENI. Trimming took 3 bases from V and 2 from J, leaving 13 bases between them. This CDR3 comprises 15 residues. The CDR3 spells CASSPTVGQQETQYF. The CDR3 nucleotides read TGTGCCAGCTCACCCACGGTGGGTCAACAAGAGACCCAGTACTTC.

This clonotype was observed many times. This chain joins TRBV20-1 and TRBJ1-4; no firm D call. This CDR3 contains 14 residues. The ends were cut back, 6 bases at V and 3 bases at J, with 14 bases in the middle. Germline CDR1 is DFQATT and CDR2 is SNEGSKA (reference sequence). The CDR3 DNA reads as TGCAGTGCCCGAGGTGGTCGGCCTAATGAAAAACTGTTTTTT. This codes for CSARGGRPNEKLFF.

This clonotype showed up many times. The rearrangement uses TRBV4-3 and TRBJ1-2; TRBD1 is a possible D gene (5 bases). Trimming took 0 bases from V and 6 from J, leaving 14 bases between them. Germline lookup yields CDR1 LGHNA and CDR2 YSLEER. CDR3 length: 15 residues. CDR3 DNA: TGCGCCAGCAGCCAAGATATCGGCAGGGAAGATGGCTACACCTTC. Its translation: CASSQDIGREDGYTF.

This clonotype occurred many times. The chain recombines TRBV6-2 or TRBV6-3 with TRBJ2-7, with D hard to call. This CDR3 spans 11 amino acids. Trimming took off 2 bases at V and 6 bases at J, with 5 bases between the two ends. Germline CDR1 MNHEY, CDR2 SVGEGT. The CDR3 nucleotides are TGTGCCAGCAGTTACAGGAGCGAGCAGTACTTC. Encoded protein: CASSYRSEQYF.

This clonotype was observed a few times. This chain connects TRBV12-3 or TRBV12-4 to TRBJ2-6; tentatively, D is TRBD1 (5 bases). Trimming cost V 5 bases and J 4 bases, with 9 bases left between them. The length of the CDR3 is 14 residues. The CDR3: CASSQGLGANVLTF. CDR3 DNA sequence: TGTGCCAGCAGTCAGGGCTTAGGGGCCAACGTCCTGACTTTC.

This clonotype was seen ten or more times. The chain has TRBV3-1 and TRBJ1-4, with D perhaps TRBD1 (6 bases). The length of the CDR3 is 14 residues. Germline V gene data show CDR1 as LGHDT and CDR2 as YNNKEL (reference sequence). The V end was cut by 5 bases, the J end by 8 bases, with 15 bases between. The CDR3 DNA follows: TGTGCCAGCAGCTCCCTCGGGGGCGAAGAAAAACTGTTTTTT. Its protein is CASSSLGGEEKLFF. The full variable domain, in which reference TRBV3-1 and TRBJ1-4 provide the parts outside the CDR3, is DTAVSQTPKYLVTQMGNDKSIKCEQNLGHDTMYWYKQDSKKFLKIMFSYNNKELIINETVPNRFSPKSPDKAHLNLHINSLELGDSAVYFCASSSLGGEEKLFFGSGTQLSVL.

This clonotype was seen only a few times. J is TRBJ2-1 and V is TRBV4-3, with a tentative D call TRBD2 (5 bases). Looked up from germline, CDR1 is LGHNA and CDR2 is YSLEER. V was clipped by 1 base and J by 7 bases, with 14 bases between them. This CDR3 region has 15 residues. CDR3 in DNA: TGCGCCAGCAGCCAAGTTACTCGAGGGAAGAATGAGCAGTTCTTC. It encodes CASSQVTRGKNEQFF.